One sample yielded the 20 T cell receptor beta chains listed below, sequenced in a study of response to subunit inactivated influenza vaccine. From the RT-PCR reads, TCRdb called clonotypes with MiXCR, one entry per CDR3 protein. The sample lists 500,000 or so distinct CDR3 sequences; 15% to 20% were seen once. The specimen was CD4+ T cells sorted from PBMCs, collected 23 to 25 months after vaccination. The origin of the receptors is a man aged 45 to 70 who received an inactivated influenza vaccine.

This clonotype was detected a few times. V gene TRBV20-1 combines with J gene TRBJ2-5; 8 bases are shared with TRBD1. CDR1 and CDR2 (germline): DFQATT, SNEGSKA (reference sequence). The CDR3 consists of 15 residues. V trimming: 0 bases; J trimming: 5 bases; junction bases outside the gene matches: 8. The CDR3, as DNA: TGCAGTGCTAGAGATCTCGACAGGGGAGCGGAGACCCAGTACTTC. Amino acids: CSARDLDRGAETQYF.

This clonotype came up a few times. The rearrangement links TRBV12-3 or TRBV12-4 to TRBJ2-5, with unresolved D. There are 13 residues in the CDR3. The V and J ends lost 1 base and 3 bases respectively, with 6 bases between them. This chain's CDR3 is CASSLGNKETQYF. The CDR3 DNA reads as TGTGCCAGCAGTTTAGGCAATAAAGAGACCCAGTACTTC.

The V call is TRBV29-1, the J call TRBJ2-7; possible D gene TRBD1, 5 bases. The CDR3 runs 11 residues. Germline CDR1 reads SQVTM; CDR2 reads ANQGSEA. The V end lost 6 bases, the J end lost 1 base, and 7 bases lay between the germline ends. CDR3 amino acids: CSVRQSYEQYF. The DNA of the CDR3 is TGCAGCGTAAGACAGTCCTACGAGCAGTACTTC.

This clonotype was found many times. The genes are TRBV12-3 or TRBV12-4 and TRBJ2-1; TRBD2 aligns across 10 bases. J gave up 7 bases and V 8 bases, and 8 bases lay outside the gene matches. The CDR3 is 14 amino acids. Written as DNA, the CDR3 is TGTGCCAGCGGCCAGCGGGGGGGCAGGAATGAGCAGTTCTTC. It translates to CASGQRGGRNEQFF.

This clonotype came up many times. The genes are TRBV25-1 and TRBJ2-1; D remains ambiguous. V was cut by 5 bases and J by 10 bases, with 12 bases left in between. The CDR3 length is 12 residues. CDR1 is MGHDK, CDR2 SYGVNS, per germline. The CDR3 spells CASSMTNHEQFF. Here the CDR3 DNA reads TGTGCCAGCAGTATGACCAATCACGAGCAGTTCTTC.

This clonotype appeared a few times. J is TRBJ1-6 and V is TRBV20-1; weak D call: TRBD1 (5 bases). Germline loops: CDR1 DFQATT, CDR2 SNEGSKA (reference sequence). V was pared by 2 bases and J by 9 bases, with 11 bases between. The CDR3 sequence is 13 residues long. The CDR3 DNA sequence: TGCAGTGCTAGATCGGGGCCAAGTTCACCCCTCCACTTT. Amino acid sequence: CSARSGPSSPLHF.

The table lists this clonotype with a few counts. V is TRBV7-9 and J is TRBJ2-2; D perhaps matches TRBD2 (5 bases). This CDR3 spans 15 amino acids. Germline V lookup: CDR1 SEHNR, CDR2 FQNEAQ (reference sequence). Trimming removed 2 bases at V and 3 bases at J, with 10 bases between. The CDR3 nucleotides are TGTGCCAGCAGCTTACGGGGAGTGCACACCGGGGAGCTGTTTTTT. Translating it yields CASSLRGVHTGELFF.

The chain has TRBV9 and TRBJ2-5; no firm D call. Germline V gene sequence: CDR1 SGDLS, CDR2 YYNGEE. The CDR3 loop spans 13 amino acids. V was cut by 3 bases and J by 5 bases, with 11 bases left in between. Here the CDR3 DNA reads TGTGCCAGCAGCGCCAACCTTCGGGAGACCCAGTACTTC. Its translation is CASSANLRETQYF.

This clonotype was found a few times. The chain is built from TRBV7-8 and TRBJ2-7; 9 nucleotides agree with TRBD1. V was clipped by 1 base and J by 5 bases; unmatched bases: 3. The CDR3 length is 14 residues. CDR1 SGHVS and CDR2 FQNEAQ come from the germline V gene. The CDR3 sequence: CASSLVRTGDEQYF. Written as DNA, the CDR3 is TGTGCCAGCAGCTTAGTGCGGACAGGGGACGAGCAGTACTTC.

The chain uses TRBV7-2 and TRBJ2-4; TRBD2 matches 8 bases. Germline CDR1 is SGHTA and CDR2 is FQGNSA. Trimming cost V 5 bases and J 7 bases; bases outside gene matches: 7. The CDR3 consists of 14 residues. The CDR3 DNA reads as TGTGCCAGCAGCGGGGCGGGAGGCACGAACATTCAGTACTTC. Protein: CASSGAGGTNIQYF.

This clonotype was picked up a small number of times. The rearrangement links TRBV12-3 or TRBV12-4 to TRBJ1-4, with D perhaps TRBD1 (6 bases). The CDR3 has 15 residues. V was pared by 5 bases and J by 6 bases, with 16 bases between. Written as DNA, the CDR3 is TGTGCCAGCAGTCGTGACAGGTCGGGTTATGAAAAACTGTTTTTT. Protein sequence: CASSRDRSGYEKLFF.

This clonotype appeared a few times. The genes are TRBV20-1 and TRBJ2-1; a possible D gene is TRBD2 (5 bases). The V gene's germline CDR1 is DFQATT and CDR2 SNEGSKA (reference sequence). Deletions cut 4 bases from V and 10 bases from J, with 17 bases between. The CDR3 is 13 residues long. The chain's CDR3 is CSAKRANLPEQFF. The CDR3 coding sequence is TGCAGTGCTAAGAGGGCAAACTTACCGGAGCAGTTCTTC.

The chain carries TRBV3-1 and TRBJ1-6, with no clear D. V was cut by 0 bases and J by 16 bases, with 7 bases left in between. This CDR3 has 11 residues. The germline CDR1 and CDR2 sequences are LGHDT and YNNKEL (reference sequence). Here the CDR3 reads CASSQDGALHF. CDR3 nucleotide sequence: TGTGCCAGCAGCCAAGATGGAGCGCTCCACTTT.

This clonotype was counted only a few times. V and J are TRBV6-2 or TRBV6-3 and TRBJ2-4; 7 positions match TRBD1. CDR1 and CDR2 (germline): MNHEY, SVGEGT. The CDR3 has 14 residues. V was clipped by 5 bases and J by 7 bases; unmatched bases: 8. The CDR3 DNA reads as TGTGCCAGCAGTGACAGGGTTCTCAGGAACATTCAGTACTTC. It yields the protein CASSDRVLRNIQYF.

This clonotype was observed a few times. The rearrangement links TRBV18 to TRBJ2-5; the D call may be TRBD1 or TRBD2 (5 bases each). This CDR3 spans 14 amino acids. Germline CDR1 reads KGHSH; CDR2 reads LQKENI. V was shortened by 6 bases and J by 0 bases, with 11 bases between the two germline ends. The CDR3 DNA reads TGTGCCAGCTCCAGAGGGGCCTACCAAGAGACCCAGTACTTC. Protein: CASSRGAYQETQYF.

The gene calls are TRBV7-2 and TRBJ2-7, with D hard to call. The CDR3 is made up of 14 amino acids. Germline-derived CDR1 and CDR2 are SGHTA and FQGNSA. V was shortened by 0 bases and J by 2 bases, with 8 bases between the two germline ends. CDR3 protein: CASSLALGPYEQYF. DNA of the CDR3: TGTGCCAGCAGCTTAGCGCTTGGACCCTACGAGCAGTACTTC.

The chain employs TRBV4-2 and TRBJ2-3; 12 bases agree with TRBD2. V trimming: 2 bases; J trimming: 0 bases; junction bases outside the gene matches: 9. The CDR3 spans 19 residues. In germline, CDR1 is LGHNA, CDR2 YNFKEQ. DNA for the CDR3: TGTGCCAGCAGCCAATTCTCTAGCGGGAGGGCCATAAGCACAGATACGCAGTATTTT. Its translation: CASSQFSSGRAISTDTQYF.

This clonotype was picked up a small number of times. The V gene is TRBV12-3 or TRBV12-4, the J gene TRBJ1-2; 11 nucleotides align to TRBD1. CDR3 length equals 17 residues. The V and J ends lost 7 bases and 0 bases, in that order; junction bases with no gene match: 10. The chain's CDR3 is CASTYGTGGFPNYGYTF. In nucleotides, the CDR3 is TGTGCCAGCACCTACGGGACAGGGGGGTTTCCTAACTATGGCTACACCTTC.

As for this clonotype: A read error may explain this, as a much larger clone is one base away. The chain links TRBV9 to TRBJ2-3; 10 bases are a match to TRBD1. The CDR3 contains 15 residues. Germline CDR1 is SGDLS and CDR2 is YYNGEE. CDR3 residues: CGSSGQGGIPDTQYF. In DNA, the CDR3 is TGTGGCAGCAGCGGACAGGGGGGGATCCCAGATACGCAGTATTTT.

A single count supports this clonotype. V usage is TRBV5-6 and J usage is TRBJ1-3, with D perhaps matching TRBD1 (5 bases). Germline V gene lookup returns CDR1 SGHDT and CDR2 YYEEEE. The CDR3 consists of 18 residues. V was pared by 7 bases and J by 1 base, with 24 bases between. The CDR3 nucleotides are TGTGCCAGCGGCTCCGGGATCCAGGGCTGGGGATCTGGAAACACCATATATTTT. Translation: CASGSGIQGWGSGNTIYF.